Listed here are 32 T cell receptor beta chains from one sample, sequenced in a study of shared clonotypes between healthy human individuals. CD45RO-negative, CCR7-positively selected cells formed the naive CD8 fraction, excluding terminally differentiated effector memory CD45RA+ cells. Data came from immunoSEQ multiplex PCR; TCRdb stores just in-frame clones and leaves some out. The sample holds 2 million or so clones, over 85% seen once. Sample: naive CD8+ T cells sorted from blood. These receptors were taken from a man between 18 and 29 years old in good health.

This sequence joins TRBV6-5 and TRBJ2-5, with 7 nucleotides matching TRBD1. After removal of 5 bases from V and 2 bases from J, the junction contained 8 bases not matched to a gene. The CDR3 has 15 amino acids. Germline V gene sequence: CDR1 MNHEY, CDR2 SVGAGI. As DNA, the CDR3 is TGTGCCAGCAGTGGCCGGGACAGTAAACAAGAGACCCAGTACTTC. Its protein product is CASSGRDSKQETQYF.

This sequence joins TRBV27 and TRBJ2-1; D gene uncertain. The CDR3 loop spans 13 amino acids. The germline CDR1 and CDR2 sequences are MNHEY and SMNVEV (reference sequence). V shed 5 bases and J shed 2 bases, with 7 bases lying between them. CDR3 sequence: CASSPSPYNEQFF. The CDR3 DNA reads TGTGCCAGCAGTCCGTCCCCCTACAATGAGCAGTTCTTC.

The chain links TRBV5-4 to TRBJ2-3; a weak D match, TRBD2 (5 bases). Germline V gives CDR1 SGHNT, CDR2 YYREEE (reference sequence). V was pared by 2 bases and J by 5 bases, with 12 bases between. CDR3 length: 14 amino acids. CDR3 in amino acids: CASSFTGWEDTQYF. The CDR3 nucleotides read TGTGCCAGCAGCTTTACGGGATGGGAAGATACGCAGTATTTT.

The chain links TRBV9 to TRBJ1-1; D unclear. There are 16 residues in the CDR3. Trimming removed 3 bases from V and 0 bases from J, with 15 bases in between. Looked up from germline, CDR1 is SGDLS and CDR2 is YYNGEE. CDR3 in DNA: TGTGCCAGCAGCGCTGACGGTAGTCCGATGAACACTGAAGCTTTCTTT. This encodes CASSADGSPMNTEAFF.

This chain joins TRBV14 and TRBJ2-2, with TRBD2 matching over 10 bases. Germline V CDR1 and CDR2: SGHDN, FVKESK. V shed 3 bases, J shed 1 base, and the junction held 5 bases outside the gene matches. CDR3 size: 17 residues. CDR3 in DNA: TGTGCCAGCAGCCATATCGCTAGCGGGGGGAACACCGGGGAGCTGTTTTTT. Translating it yields CASSHIASGGNTGELFF.

CDR3 region: CSVTGLAGYYNTDTQYF. The CDR3 nucleotides read TGCAGCGTGACAGGACTAGCGGGATACTACAACACAGATACGCAGTATTTT. The rearrangement links TRBV29-1 to TRBJ2-3; TRBD2 matches at 12 bases. This CDR3 contains 17 residues. The germline CDR1 and CDR2 sequences are SQVTM and ANQGSEA. V lost 6 bases, J lost 2 bases, and 12 bases stayed unmatched.

The chain recombines TRBV7-9 with TRBJ2-7; tentative D call: TRBD2 (6 bases). V lost 8 bases, J lost 3 bases, and 8 bases lay in between. The CDR3 loop spans 11 amino acids. Per germline, CDR1 SEHNR and CDR2 FQNEAQ (reference sequence). The CDR3 region is CASGGYYEQYF. The CDR3 DNA follows: TGTGCCAGCGGGGGGTACTACGAGCAGTACTTC.

CDR3 amino acids: CASDRGRYEQYF. The CDR3 DNA sequence: TGTGCCAGCGACAGGGGCCGCTACGAGCAGTACTTC. V is TRBV2 and J is TRBJ2-7; 8 positions match TRBD1. The CDR3 is made up of 12 amino acids. Per germline, CDR1 SNHLY and CDR2 FYNNEI. The V gene end was trimmed by 8 bases and the J gene end by 3 bases; junction bases not matched to a gene: 3.

The chain is built from TRBV4-1 and TRBJ2-1; D is possibly TRBD2 (6 bases). CDR3 length: 16 amino acids. Germline-derived CDR1 and CDR2 are MGHRA and YSYEKL. V lost 0 bases to trimming and J lost 6 bases, with 15 bases between them. DNA of the CDR3: TGCGCCAGCAGCCAAGAAAGGGACTCCCGAGGCAATGAGCAGTTCTTC. It encodes CASSQERDSRGNEQFF.

The V and J genes are TRBV4-1 and TRBJ2-7; D tentatively reads TRBD1 or TRBD2 (6 bases each). The V gene's germline CDR1 is MGHRA and CDR2 YSYEKL. V dropped 0 bases and J dropped 5 bases, with 17 bases sitting between them. The length of the CDR3 is 16 residues. CDR3 loop: CASSQEGGQGRNEQYF. For the CDR3, the DNA is TGCGCCAGCAGCCAAGAAGGGGGGCAGGGGAGAAACGAGCAGTACTTC.

The chain carries TRBV7-2 and TRBJ1-2; 7 nucleotides line up with TRBD1. This CDR3 is 16 amino acids long. Germline assignment: CDR1 SGHTA and CDR2 FQGNSA. Trimming at V came to 1 base and at J to 1 base, leaving 6 bases not matched to a gene. The CDR3 protein is CASSLEATGVNYGYTF. The DNA for the CDR3 is TGTGCCAGCAGCTTAGAGGCTACAGGGGTTAACTATGGCTACACCTTC.

The V call is TRBV4-1, the J call TRBJ2-7; D assignment may be TRBD1 or TRBD2 (6 bases each). The CDR3 extends over 17 amino acids. V shed 0 bases and J shed 3 bases, with 18 bases lying between them. Per the germline V gene, CDR1 is MGHRA and CDR2 is YSYEKL. This CDR3 reads CASSQDPSRGPSYEQYF. The CDR3 nucleotides read TGCGCCAGCAGCCAAGATCCTTCCCGGGGGCCGAGCTACGAGCAGTACTTC.

The gene calls are TRBV5-8 and TRBJ2-1; D is undetermined. Germline CDR1 SGHTS, CDR2 YDEGEE. V was pared by 2 bases and J by 2 bases, with 5 bases between. This CDR3 is built from 13 residues. The CDR3 bases are TGTGCCAGCAGCTTAGATCCCTACAATGAGCAGTTCTTC. Its protein product is CASSLDPYNEQFF.

A single count supports this clone. Other DNA sequences within the sample encode an identical CDR3. The chain recombines TRBV6-5 with TRBJ1-2; unclear D gene. Germline CDR1 MNHEY, CDR2 SVGAGI. This CDR3 contains 13 residues. V was trimmed by 2 bases and J by 5 bases, leaving 9 bases between them. CDR3 nucleotides: TGTGCCAGCAGTTACGGCGCCGATTATGGCTACACCTTC. Protein: CASSYGADYGYTF.

V gene TRBV28 combines with J gene TRBJ1-2; a weak D match, TRBD1 (6 bases). Trimming pared 6 bases from V and 4 bases from J, leaving 15 bases between. The CDR3 totals 14 residues. Germline CDR1 is MDHEN and CDR2 is SYDVKM. Written as DNA, the CDR3 is TGTGCCAGCAGCTCAACGGACAGTCTCTATGGCTACACCTTC. This translates into CASSSTDSLYGYTF.

J is TRBJ1-1 and V is TRBV6-6, with a weak D call TRBD1 (6 bases). The V gene's germline CDR1 is MNHNY and CDR2 SVGAGI (reference sequence). This CDR3 comprises 15 residues. Between the trimmed V and J ends, which lost 0 bases and 4 bases, there was a span of 12 bases. The CDR3 DNA reads as TGTGCCAGCAGTTACTCGCGGGGGCCGACCACTGAAGCTTTCTTT. Amino acids: CASSYSRGPTTEAFF.

The chain's CDR3 is CASSYRASGRAEQFF. The CDR3 coding sequence is TGTGCCAGCAGTTACAGGGCTAGCGGGAGGGCCGAGCAGTTCTTC. The chain joins TRBV6-5 to TRBJ2-1; 12 nucleotides align to TRBD2. The CDR3 covers 15 residues. Trimming cost V 2 bases and J 10 bases; bases outside gene matches: 6. Germline-derived CDR1 and CDR2 are MNHEY and SVGAGI.

The chain carries TRBV27 and TRBJ2-7; 7 positions agree with TRBD1. This CDR3 spans 14 amino acids. After removal of 6 bases from V and 5 bases from J, the junction contained 10 bases not matched to a gene. The germline gives CDR1 MNHEY, CDR2 SMNVEV (reference sequence). The chain's CDR3 is CASRVQGLSNEQYF. The CDR3 nucleotides read TGTGCCAGCAGAGTACAGGGGTTAAGCAACGAGCAGTACTTC.

The rearrangement uses TRBV5-1 and TRBJ1-4; D unresolved. Looked up from germline, CDR1 is SGHRS and CDR2 is YFSETQ. V shed 0 bases and J shed 7 bases, with 13 bases lying between them. The CDR3 is made up of 15 amino acids. Here the CDR3 reads CASSLGEGLTEKLFF. The DNA for the CDR3 is TGCGCCAGCAGCTTGGGTGAGGGATTGACTGAAAAACTGTTTTTT.

V usage is TRBV27 and J usage is TRBJ2-3; 11 positions match TRBD2. The CDR3 is 17 amino acids. Germline lookup yields CDR1 MNHEY and CDR2 SMNVEV (reference sequence). The J segment lost 2 bases and the V segment lost 4 bases, leaving 8 bases of the junction unmatched. The CDR3 coding sequence is TGTGCCAGCAGTTCGCTCCGGACTAGCGGGTTCACAGATACGCAGTATTTT. Protein: CASSSLRTSGFTDTQYF.

This clone came up a few times. This sample also contains other DNA sequences that code for the same CDR3. The rearrangement uses TRBV13 and TRBJ2-1; D ambiguous. CDR3 length equals 11 residues. The ends were cut back, 4 bases at V and 2 bases at J, with 0 bases in the middle. From germline, CDR1 is PRHDT and CDR2 FYEKMQ (reference sequence). The CDR3 sequence: CASSSYNEQFF. CDR3 sequence (DNA): TGTGCCAGCAGCTCCTACAATGAGCAGTTCTTC.

The chain joins TRBV4-3 to TRBJ2-7; no reliable D call. CDR3 size: 13 residues. V lost 0 bases and J lost 2, with 5 bases in between. Germline assignment: CDR1 LGHNA and CDR2 YSLEER. The CDR3: CASSQEEPYEQYF. The CDR3 bases are TGCGCCAGCAGCCAAGAGGAACCCTACGAGCAGTACTTC.

V usage is TRBV9 and J usage is TRBJ2-5; 10 bases line up with TRBD2. There are 16 residues in the CDR3. CDR1 is SGDLS and CDR2 is YYNGEE in the germline V gene. Trimming removed 3 bases from V and 5 bases from J; junction bases left unmatched: 10. The CDR3 loop is CASSGLERGGQETQYF. CDR3 nucleotide sequence: TGTGCCAGCAGCGGACTTGAGCGGGGGGGCCAGGAGACCCAGTACTTC.

The rearrangement links TRBV27 to TRBJ2-1; TRBD2 aligns across 7 bases. Germline assignment: CDR1 MNHEY and CDR2 SMNVEV (reference sequence). Trimming took 5 bases from V and 4 from J; bases not matched to a gene: 11. This CDR3 is built from 16 residues. CDR3 residues: CASSPQGGLVYNEQFF. As DNA, the CDR3 is TGTGCCAGCAGTCCCCAGGGTGGACTAGTTTACAATGAGCAGTTCTTC.

The chain recombines TRBV6-1 with TRBJ2-4; 7 bases fit TRBD1. Germline assignment: CDR1 MNHNS and CDR2 SASEGT. This CDR3 region has 16 residues. J lost 0 bases, V lost 2 bases, and 4 bases had no gene match. CDR3 loop: CASSEWWDRAKNIQYF. The CDR3 DNA reads TGTGCCAGCAGTGAATGGTGGGACAGAGCCAAAAACATTCAGTACTTC.

For the CDR3, the DNA is TGCAGCGTTGAATTGGGTCTAGCGGGAGTAACAGATACGCAGTATTTT. Amino acids: CSVELGLAGVTDTQYF. This sequence joins TRBV29-1 and TRBJ2-3, with 10 bases fitting TRBD2. Germline CDR1 and CDR2: SQVTM and ANQGSEA. J gave up 3 bases and V 2 bases, and 8 bases lay outside the gene matches. The CDR3 sequence is 16 residues long.

This clone is a singleton in its sample. This sequence joins TRBV6-1 and TRBJ2-5, with 7 bases identical to TRBD1. V dropped 5 bases and J dropped 9; count of bases not matched to a gene: 9. Germline CDR1 reads MNHNS; CDR2 reads SASEGT. This CDR3 spans 13 amino acids. The CDR3 nucleotides read TGTGCCAGCAGTCCTACAGGGGCAGGGGCCCAGTACTTC. Its translation is CASSPTGAGAQYF.

This sequence joins TRBV28 and TRBJ2-1; D is undetermined. V lost 4 bases and J 8 bases, leaving 9 bases between the germline ends. Germline V gene data show CDR1 as MDHEN and CDR2 as SYDVKM. There are 12 residues in the CDR3. The DNA of the CDR3 is TGTGCCAGCAGTTCGACTGGCTATGAGCAGTTCTTC. Amino acids: CASSSTGYEQFF.

V and J are TRBV5-4 and TRBJ2-7, with 9 bases matching TRBD1. J was trimmed by 6 bases and V by 4 bases; bases with no gene match: 5. Germline V CDR1 and CDR2: SGHNT, YYREEE (reference sequence). The CDR3 is 13 residues long. CDR3 nucleotides: TGTGCCAGCAGCGGGGGGACAGGGTTCGAGCAGTACTTC. It is translated as CASSGGTGFEQYF.

The chain uses TRBV6-1 and TRBJ2-7, with 10 bases aligning to TRBD2. Trimming cost V 2 bases and J 2 bases; bases outside gene matches: 3. The germline V gene encodes CDR1 MNHNS and CDR2 SASEGT. The CDR3 sequence is 15 residues long. The CDR3 region has the DNA TGTGCCAGCAGTGAATGGACTAGCGGCGCCTACGAGCAGTACTTC. Translating gives CASSEWTSGAYEQYF.

The chain has TRBV7-9 and TRBJ2-7; perhaps TRBD1 as D (6 bases). Germline V gene sequence: CDR1 SEHNR, CDR2 FQNEAQ (reference sequence). This CDR3 region has 15 residues. Trimming removed 5 bases at V and 5 bases at J, with 19 bases between. CDR3 residues: CASSPATGGRNEQYF. The CDR3 DNA follows: TGTGCCAGCAGCCCCGCGACAGGCGGTAGGAACGAGCAGTACTTC.

A remark on this clone: This specimen includes other DNA sequences encoding the same CDR3. The gene calls are TRBV19 and TRBJ1-5; D might be TRBD1 (5 bases). Trimming took off 1 base at V and 1 base at J, with 8 bases between the two ends. Looked up from germline, CDR1 is LNHDA and CDR2 is SQIVND (reference sequence). The CDR3 sequence is 15 residues long. The CDR3 spells CASSIGQGSNQPQHF. CDR3 nucleotides: TGTGCCAGTAGTATAGGTCAGGGAAGCAATCAGCCCCAGCATTTT.